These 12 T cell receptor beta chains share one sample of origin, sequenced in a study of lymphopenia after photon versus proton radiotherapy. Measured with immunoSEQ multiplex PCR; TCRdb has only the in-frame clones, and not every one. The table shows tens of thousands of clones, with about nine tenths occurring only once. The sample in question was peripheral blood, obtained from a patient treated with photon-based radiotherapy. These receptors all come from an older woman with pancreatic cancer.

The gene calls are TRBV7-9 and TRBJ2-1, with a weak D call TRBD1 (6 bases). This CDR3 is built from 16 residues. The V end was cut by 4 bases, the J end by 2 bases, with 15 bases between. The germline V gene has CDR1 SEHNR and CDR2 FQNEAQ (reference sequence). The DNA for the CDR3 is TGTGCCAGCAGCTCCACAACAGGGCTCCCCTACAATGAGCAGTTCTTC. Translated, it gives CASSSTTGLPYNEQFF.

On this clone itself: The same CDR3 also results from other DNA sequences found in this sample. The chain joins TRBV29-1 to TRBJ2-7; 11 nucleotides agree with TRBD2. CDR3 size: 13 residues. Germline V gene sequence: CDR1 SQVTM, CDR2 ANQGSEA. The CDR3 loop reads CSAKLAGVGEQYF. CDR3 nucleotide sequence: TGCAGTGCAAAACTAGCGGGAGTGGGCGAGCAGTACTTC.

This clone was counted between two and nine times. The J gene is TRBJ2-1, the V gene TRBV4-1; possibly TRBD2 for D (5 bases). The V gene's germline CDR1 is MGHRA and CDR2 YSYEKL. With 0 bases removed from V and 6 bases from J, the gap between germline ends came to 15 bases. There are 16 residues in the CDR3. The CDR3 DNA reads TGCGCCAGCAGCCAAGACGCCGAGGGCGGAGGCAATGAGCAGTTCTTC. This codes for CASSQDAEGGGNEQFF.

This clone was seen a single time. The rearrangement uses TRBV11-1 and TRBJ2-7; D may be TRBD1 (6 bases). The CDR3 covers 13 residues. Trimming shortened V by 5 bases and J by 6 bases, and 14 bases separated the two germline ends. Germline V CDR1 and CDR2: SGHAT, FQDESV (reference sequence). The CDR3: CASSPMARGEQYF. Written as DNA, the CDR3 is TGTGCCAGCAGCCCGATGGCCAGGGGCGAGCAGTACTTC.

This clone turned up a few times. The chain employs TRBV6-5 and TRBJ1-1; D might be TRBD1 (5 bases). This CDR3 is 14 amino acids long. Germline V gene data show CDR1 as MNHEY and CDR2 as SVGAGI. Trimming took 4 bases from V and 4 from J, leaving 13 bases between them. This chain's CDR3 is CASSSGGVLTEAFF. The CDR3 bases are TGTGCCAGCAGTTCCGGGGGGGTGCTCACTGAAGCTTTCTTT.

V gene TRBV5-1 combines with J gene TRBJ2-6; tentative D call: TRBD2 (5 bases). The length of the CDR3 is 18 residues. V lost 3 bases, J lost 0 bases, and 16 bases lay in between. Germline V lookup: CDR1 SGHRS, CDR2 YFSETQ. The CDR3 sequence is CASSSLGSFDSGANVLTF. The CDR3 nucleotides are TGCGCCAGCAGCTCCCTGGGGAGTTTTGACTCTGGGGCCAACGTCCTGACTTTC.

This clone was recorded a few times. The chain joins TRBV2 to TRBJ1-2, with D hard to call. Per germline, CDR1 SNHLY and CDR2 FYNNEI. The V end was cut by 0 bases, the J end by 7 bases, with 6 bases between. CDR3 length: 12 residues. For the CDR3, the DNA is TGTGCCAGCAGTGAAGCGGAGGGTGGCTACACCTTC. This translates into CASSEAEGGYTF. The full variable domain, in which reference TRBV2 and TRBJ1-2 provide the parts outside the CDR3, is EPEVTQTPSHQVTQMGQEVILRCVPISNHLYFYWYRQILGQKVEFLVSFYNNEISEKSEIFDDQFSVERPDGSNFTLKIRSTKLEDSAMYFCASSEAEGGYTFGSGTRLTVV.

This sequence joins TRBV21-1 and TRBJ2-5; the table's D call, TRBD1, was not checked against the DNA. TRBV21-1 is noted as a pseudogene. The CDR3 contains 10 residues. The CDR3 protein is CATGAETQYF. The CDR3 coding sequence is TGTGCCACAGGGGCGGAGACCCAGTACTTC.

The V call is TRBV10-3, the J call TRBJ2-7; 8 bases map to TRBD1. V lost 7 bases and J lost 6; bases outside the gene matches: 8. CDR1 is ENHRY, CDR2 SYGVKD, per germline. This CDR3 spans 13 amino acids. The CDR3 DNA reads TGTGCCATCACCGGGACAGGTCCCTCCGAGCAGTACTTC. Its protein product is CAITGTGPSEQYF.

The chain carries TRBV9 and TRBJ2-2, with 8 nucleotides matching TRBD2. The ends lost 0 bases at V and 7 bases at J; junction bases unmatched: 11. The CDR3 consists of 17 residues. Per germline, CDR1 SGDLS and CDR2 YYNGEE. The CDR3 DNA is TGTGCCAGCAGCGTAGTCGGAAGCGGGAGATTCGGCGGGGAGCTGTTTTTT. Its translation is CASSVVGSGRFGGELFF. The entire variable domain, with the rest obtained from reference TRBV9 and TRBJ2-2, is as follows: DSGVTQTPKHLITATGQRVTLRCSPRSGDLSVYWYQQSLDQGLQFLIQYYNGEERAKGNILERFSAQQFPDLHSELNLSSLELGDSALYFCASSVVGSGRFGGELFFGEGSRLTVL.

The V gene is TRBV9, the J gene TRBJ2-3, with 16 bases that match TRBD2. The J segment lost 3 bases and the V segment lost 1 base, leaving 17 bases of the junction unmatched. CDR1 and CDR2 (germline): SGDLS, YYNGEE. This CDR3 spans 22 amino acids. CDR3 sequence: CASSVTIGGTSGRGVVTDTQYF. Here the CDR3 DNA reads TGTGCCAGCAGCGTAACCATCGGCGGGACTAGCGGGAGGGGAGTCGTAACAGATACGCAGTATTTT. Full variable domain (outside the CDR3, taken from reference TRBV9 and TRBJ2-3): DSGVTQTPKHLITATGQRVTLRCSPRSGDLSVYWYQQSLDQGLQFLIQYYNGEERAKGNILERFSAQQFPDLHSELNLSSLELGDSALYFCASSVTIGGTSGRGVVTDTQYFGPGTRLTVL.

The CDR3 reads CASTDSGSMNTEAFF. In nucleotides, the CDR3 is TGTGCCAGTACGGATTCAGGCAGTATGAACACTGAAGCTTTCTTT. The V gene is TRBV19, the J gene TRBJ1-1; no definite D call. Per the germline V gene, CDR1 is LNHDA and CDR2 is SQIVND (reference sequence). This CDR3 is 15 amino acids long. V lost 7 bases and J 0 bases, leaving 15 bases between the germline ends.